This entry concerns a single T cell receptor (beta chain). What antigen it recognizes has not been identified. The record has no base qualities; no much larger clone is one base away. These data belong to a study of a mutant IDH1 vaccine in newly diagnosed glioma (dated by TCRdb to about 2021). With respect to the entire study: Vaccination was initiated 4-6 weeks after radiotherapy alone, or concurrently with temozolomide cycles in the chemotherapy-containing groups. Of the approximately 33 treated patients, 62.5% were male and roughly 40% were female, and a mean age of around 40 years was recorded. Before enrollment, most patients had been given radiochemotherapy with temozolomide as standard therapy, while the rest had received either radiotherapy alone or temozolomide alone. The week-35 safety follow-up took place at visit V12, and the week-47 end of study took place at visit V13. Peripheral blood was drawn at six visits: V03 (baseline), V05, V07, V10, V12 and V13. For exploratory analyses, 25 to 30 treated patients had longitudinal TCRB deep sequencing done wherever samples were available. Summary of the overall study and its limitations: It was noted by the authors that analyses of patient blood samples could not be reproduced owing to sample limitations. PBMC samples for TCRB deep sequencing were selected based on availability. Pseudoprogression seemed to be unrelated to changes in the top peripheral T cell clonotypes found by TCRB sequencing. Across multiple MHC alleles, vaccine-induced immune responses were seen in 90% to 95% of patients.

The method behind the library was the immunoSEQ multiplex PCR assay. Following the manufacturer's protocol, the hsTCRB Kit was used to amplify rearranged TCR beta chain sequences. An Illumina MiSeq was used to sequence the TCRB libraries. Under the source paper's analysis protocol: The proprietary platform of the kit vendor was used for demultiplexing, trimming and gene mapping. The table was pulled from immuneACCESS by TCRdb, which kept in-frame rearrangements only. Such tables lose some clones; where checked, under half of the loss comes from unresolved V genes, and the rest has no known cause. V and J calls and clone size are copied from that table; D and trimming were computed from the DNA. For this sample there are 73,000 or so clones; about four fifths appear just once. The biggest ten clones account for less than 15% of the sample. The time point label on this specimen signifies: week 35, safety follow-up. Each vaccine dose, consisting of 300 ug of a 20-mer mutant IDH1 peptide in Montanide, was administered subcutaneously with topical imiquimod. Across visits V03 through V10, patients got a total of eight vaccinations, given in weeks 1, 3, 5, 7, 11, 15, 19 and 23. All donors had newly diagnosed IDH1-mutant astrocytomas of WHO grade 3 or 4 that showed loss of nuclear ATRX. The samples were drawn from NOA16, a multicentre, single-arm, open-label phase I trial in Germany that tested a mutant IDH1 peptide vaccine in humans for the first time. Genomic DNA for TCRB sequencing was extracted from EDTA blood using the DNeasy Blood and Tissue Kit.

The CDR3 starts with the cysteine, ends with the phenylalanine, and has 15 residues. Solely the CDR3 DNA is kept, with 45 bases framed from the first base. The germline ends are 16 bases apart after V is trimmed by 5 bases and J by 3 bases. CDR1 and CDR2 are read off the germline V gene as SGHTA and FQGNSA. The receptor comes from a man between 18 and 35 years old with glioma. The starting material was PBMCs, obtained from a glioma patient whose treatment included an IDH1 peptide vaccine. The sequence links TRBV7-2 to TRBJ1-2; a tentative D call is TRBD1 (6 bases match). The nucleotides are TGTGCCAGCAGCCTTACGACAGGCGGCTACTATGGCTACACCTTC. It is translated as CASSLTTGGYYGYTF.